Included here is one TCR beta chain sequence, with context. Its antigen target is currently unknown. Base qualities are not recorded, but no much larger clone differs from it by a single base. The entry originates in a study of T-cell reconstitution after alpha-beta-depleted transplantation in children (dated by TCRdb to about 2016). Some background on the complete study: The study quantitatively tracked T-cell immune reconstitution after TCRalphabeta/CD19-depleted allogeneic hematopoietic cell transplantation in children using TCR repertoire profiling.

CDR1 and CDR2, per the germline V gene, are KGHDR and SFDVKD. The CDR3 holds 16 amino acids from the cysteine to the phenylalanine. The only DNA kept is the CDR3, 48 bases in frame from the first base. Trimmed from V: 2 bases; trimmed from J: 4 bases; junction bases lacking a gene match: 6. The receptor library was made with PCR. The listed sequencing device is Illumina HiSeq 2500. Molecular barcoding was employed in the preparation of TCR libraries, with unique molecular identifiers being used to normalize TCRbeta repertoire quantification. TCRdb trimmed the raw reads at Q25, called clones with MiXCR and kept productive beta chains. For every CDR3 protein sequence, its rows merge into one entry that carries the most common genes and DNA. This sample comprises 450,000 to 550,000 distinct CDR3 sequences, more than 9.5% of them detected only once. The top ten constitute 13% to 15% of the sample. The treatment or condition label on this specimen signifies: allogeneic hematopoietic cell transplantation with graft depleted of TCRalphabeta T cells and CD19 B cells. The children who served as transplant recipients had been given grafts of TCRalphabeta/CD19-depleted allogeneic hematopoietic cells.

Overall results and qualifications from the work: Hyperexpanded clone frequencies declined over subsequent months; after one year, T-cell counts and TCRbeta diversity were mostly attributed to newly produced T cells. The apparently early alphabetaT-cell count recovery about two months after transplant was reportedly dependent on only several hundred rapidly expanded clones derived from non-depleted graft cells. In some patients, the high TCRbeta diversity seen at day 60 was put down to recipient T cells and intrathymic progenitors that had survived conditioning.

The V gene is TRBV24-1 and the J gene is TRBJ2-3, with 9 junctional bases fitting TRBD2. Source: PBMCs, mostly from graft donor cells, taken 180 days after TCRalphabeta/CD19-depleted stem cell transplant. This clonotype was sampled from a female patient aged 2-9 years who had a stem cell transplant for aplastic anemia, so the T cells may come from the graft donor. DNA sequence: TGTGCCACCAGTGATTATGGCGGGAGGGCCCCAGATACGCAGTATTTT. It translates as CATSDYGGRAPDTQYF.